This passage covers 18 T cell receptor beta chains from one sample sequenced in a study of early T cells in non-severe SARS-CoV-2 infection (dated by TCRdb to the early 2020s). Library creation used 5' RACE. The run used a NextSeq 500. TCRdb reanalyzed the raw reads on its own, using fastp at Q25 for trimming and MiXCR for clone calling, and kept in-frame beta chains. One record per CDR3 amino acid sequence lists the most common genes and DNA. The sample table lists 75,000 to 80,000 distinct CDR3 sequences, about 14% of them with a count of one. The ten largest clonotypes hold around 10% of the sample. What was sequenced was whole blood. These receptors were taken from an adult who was a healthcare worker with PCR-confirmed SARS-CoV-2 infection or an uninfected control (not recorded which).

The DNA of the CDR3 is TGTGCCAGCAGTTATGTACAGAACTACGAGCAGTACTTC. Translation gives CASSYVQNYEQYF. The rearrangement links TRBV6-5 to TRBJ2-7; D remains unclear. CDR3 length equals 13 residues. The germline V and J ends were trimmed by 3 bases and 3 bases, with 9 bases remaining between them. Germline CDR1 and CDR2: MNHEY and SVGAGI.

The chain links TRBV9 to TRBJ2-3, with D possibly being TRBD2 (6 bases). V was pared by 0 bases and J by 1 base, with 9 bases between. The CDR3 is 15 residues long. Germline CDR1 reads SGDLS; CDR2 reads YYNGEE. The CDR3 DNA is TGTGCCAGCAGCGTAGGGATAGCGGGCACAGATACGCAGTATTTT. Its protein product is CASSVGIAGTDTQYF.

This clonotype was recorded a few times. This chain links TRBV7-2 with TRBJ1-2, with 7 bases that match TRBD1. V was pared by 5 bases and J by 1 base, with 4 bases of the junction left unmatched. In germline, CDR1 is SGHTA, CDR2 FQGNSA. The CDR3 is 14 residues long. In DNA, the CDR3 is TGTGCCAGCAGCCCCGGGACAGATAACTATGGCTACACCTTC. Its protein product is CASSPGTDNYGYTF.

This clonotype has a handful of counts. The rearrangement links TRBV28 to TRBJ2-3; D is ambiguous. CDR1 and CDR2 from the germline V gene are MDHEN and SYDVKM. This CDR3 comprises 15 residues. Trimming took 2 bases from V and 2 from J, leaving 11 bases between them. The CDR3 region has the DNA TGTGCCAGCAGTTTAAGAGCTAGGACCACAGATACGCAGTATTTT. Protein: CASSLRARTTDTQYF. Full variable domain (remainder filled in from reference TRBV28 and TRBJ2-3): DVKVTQSSRYLVKRTGEKVFLECVQDMDHENMFWYRQDPGLGLRLIYFSYDVKMKEKGDIPEGYSVSREKKERFSLILESASTNQTSMYLCASSLRARTTDTQYFGPGTRLTVL.

The chain carries TRBV25-1 and TRBJ2-2; 7 nucleotides align to TRBD1. The CDR3 is 16 residues long. Germline CDR1 reads MGHDK; CDR2 reads SYGVNS. J lost 0 bases, V lost 5 bases, and 6 bases had no gene match. The CDR3 spells CASSNGGQTNTGELFF. CDR3 coding DNA: TGTGCCAGCAGTAATGGGGGACAGACGAACACCGGGGAGCTGTTTTTT.

In its sample, this clonotype was seen a few times. V and J are TRBV5-6 and TRBJ2-7; 8 positions agree with TRBD1. Germline V gives CDR1 SGHDT, CDR2 YYEEEE. V lost 7 bases to trimming and J lost 1 base; unmatched junction nucleotides: 4. CDR3 length: 13 residues. The CDR3 protein is CASFRDRSYEQYF. The CDR3 region has the DNA TGTGCCAGCTTCCGGGACAGGTCCTACGAGCAGTACTTC.

This clonotype was picked up many times. J is TRBJ2-2 and V is TRBV20-1, with 8 bases lining up with TRBD1. The V segment lost 0 bases and the J segment 7 bases; nucleotides outside the gene matches: 4. This CDR3 comprises 14 residues. From germline, CDR1 is DFQATT and CDR2 SNEGSKA (reference sequence). The CDR3 protein is CSARDVQGVGELFF. As DNA, the CDR3 is TGCAGTGCTAGAGACGTACAGGGGGTCGGGGAGCTGTTTTTT.

This clonotype was observed many times. The V call is TRBV29-1, the J call TRBJ2-5; 11 bases agree with TRBD1. The CDR3 consists of 15 residues. V lost 2 bases, J lost 4 bases, and 6 bases stayed unmatched. Germline CDR1 reads SQVTM; CDR2 reads ANQGSEA. The CDR3 region is CSVESDRGRGETQYF. Written as DNA, the CDR3 is TGCAGCGTTGAATCGGACAGGGGGCGTGGAGAGACCCAGTACTTC.

Many counts were recorded for this clonotype. The V and J genes are TRBV5-1 and TRBJ2-5; tentative D call: TRBD2 (5 bases). The CDR3 has 14 amino acids. Germline values: CDR1 SGHRS, CDR2 YFSETQ. The V end was cut by 0 bases, the J end by 3 bases, with 9 bases between. The CDR3 DNA reads TGCGCCAGCAGCTTGGATAACGGGGAAGAGACCCAGTACTTC. Its translation is CASSLDNGEETQYF.

This clonotype appeared a few times. This chain uses TRBV20-1 with TRBJ2-7; 8 positions agree with TRBD1. Germline V lookup: CDR1 DFQATT, CDR2 SNEGSKA (reference sequence). V shed 3 bases and J 1 base; nucleotides not matched to a gene: 5. The CDR3 loop spans 14 amino acids. The CDR3 nucleotides are TGCAGTGCTAGCGGACAGGGTCGTTCCTACGAGCAGTACTTC. As protein: CSASGQGRSYEQYF.

The chain combines TRBV7-8 with TRBJ1-1; 7 positions match TRBD1. V trimming: 6 bases; J trimming: 8 bases; junction bases outside the gene matches: 9. The CDR3 spans 13 residues. Germline V gene lookup returns CDR1 SGHVS and CDR2 FQNEAQ. The CDR3 DNA reads as TGTGCCAGCAGTACCGACAGGGCAACCGAAGCTTTCTTT. This encodes CASSTDRATEAFF.

This chain links TRBV6-6 with TRBJ1-5; D unresolved. V dropped 2 bases and J dropped 7 bases, with 6 bases sitting between them. This CDR3 is 12 amino acids long. Germline V CDR1 and CDR2: MNHNY, SVGAGI (reference sequence). The CDR3 here is CASSYPGQPQHF. The CDR3 DNA follows: TGTGCCAGCAGTTACCCGGGGCAGCCCCAGCATTTT.

This clonotype was recorded many times. The gene calls are TRBV2 and TRBJ2-2; D remains ambiguous. Per the germline V gene, CDR1 is SNHLY and CDR2 is FYNNEI. This CDR3 spans 11 amino acids. Trimming took off 3 bases at V and 7 bases at J, with 3 bases between the two ends. The CDR3 loop reads CASSEIGELFF. CDR3 in DNA: TGTGCCAGCAGTGAGATCGGGGAGCTGTTTTTT.

This clonotype was counted only a few times. In nucleotides, the CDR3 is TGTGCCAGCAGTGAAAGCGGACTGGAGTACTTC. It codes for CASSESGLEYF. The rearrangement links TRBV6-1 to TRBJ2-7, with D perhaps matching TRBD2 (5 bases). Trimming removed 2 bases from V and 11 bases from J, with 10 bases in between. The CDR3 loop spans 11 amino acids. CDR1 is MNHNS and CDR2 is SASEGT in the germline V gene.

In this sample, this clonotype turned up a few times. This CDR3 reads CASSPAGLGTDTQYF. DNA of the CDR3: TGTGCCAGCAGCCCAGCGGGTCTGGGCACAGATACGCAGTATTTT. The rearrangement uses TRBV11-3 and TRBJ2-3; TRBD2 is a possible D gene (6 bases). CDR1 and CDR2 from the germline V gene are SGHNT and YENEEA. Trimming removed 5 bases from V and 1 base from J, with 13 bases in between. CDR3 length: 15 amino acids.

This clonotype was observed many times. The chain is built from TRBV5-4 and TRBJ2-1; D is possibly TRBD2 (7 bases). The germline V gene encodes CDR1 SGHNT and CDR2 YYREEE (reference sequence). The V gene lost 2 bases and the J gene lost 0 bases, with 12 bases spanning the gap. The CDR3 runs 16 residues. CDR3 DNA sequence: TGTGCCAGCAGCTTCGGGGGCGGGAGCTCCTACAATGAGCAGTTCTTC. Translating gives CASSFGGGSSYNEQFF.

For this clonotype: This may come from a read error, since a much larger clone is one base off. This chain uses TRBV28 with TRBJ2-5; perhaps TRBD2 as D (6 bases). The V end was cut by 8 bases, the J end by 1 base, with 11 bases between. The CDR3 length is 13 residues. CDR1 is MDHEN and CDR2 is SYDVKM in the germline V gene. DNA for the CDR3: TGTGCCAGCTGGGGAGGCAGCCAAGAGACCCAGTACTTC. Amino acid sequence: CASWGGSQETQYF.

Only a few counts were recorded for this clonotype. CDR3 protein: CATSFRDGNGSNQPQHF. The CDR3 coding sequence is TGTGCCACCAGTTTCCGGGACGGAAATGGCAGCAATCAGCCCCAGCATTTT. The V call is TRBV24-1, the J call TRBJ1-5; D is perhaps TRBD1 (5 bases). Looked up from germline, CDR1 is KGHDR and CDR2 is SFDVKD. This CDR3 is built from 17 residues. V lost 6 bases, J lost 1 base, and 18 bases lay in between.